This T cell receptor beta chain derives from a study of Graves' ophthalmopathy and Graves' hyperthyroidism (dated by TCRdb to 2017 to 2018). Background on the whole study: Hyperthyroidism was defined as stable when no progression to ophthalmopathy occurred within 18 months of follow-up. In over five hyperthyroidism patients, the T-cell repertoires found in thyroid tissue were compared with those found in blood. An independent validation cohort was composed of around 19 hyperthyroidism patients and around 15 patients who later progressed from hyperthyroidism to ophthalmopathy. TCR beta repertoire signatures were used to distinguish Graves' ophthalmopathy from Graves' hyperthyroidism and to predict progression to ophthalmopathy. In total, approximately 140 blood samples were TCR-sequenced: roughly 45 ophthalmopathy, under 85 hyperthyroidism and some 17 hyperthyroidism-to-ophthalmopathy patients. To explore V-J signatures that separate ophthalmopathy from hyperthyroidism, a discovery set of approximately 100 patients was enrolled, consisting of 40 to 45 with ophthalmopathy and roughly 60 with stable hyperthyroidism. Following sampling, methimazole starting at 30 mg daily was administered to hyperthyroidism patients, and high-dose intravenous methylprednisolone was administered to ophthalmopathy patients. Overall study outcomes, separate from this receptor: Most of the expanded thyroid clonotypes with a frequency above 0.001 were also detected in blood, and it was suggested that the thyroid immune response may be reflected by blood repertoires. In cross-validation, the 13-signature model distinguished ophthalmopathy from stable hyperthyroidism with 87.88% sensitivity and over 81% specificity, while in the test set the corresponding values were 80% and 75%. No statistical method was used to predetermine the sample size, and group allocation was not hidden from the investigators. In validation, the model predicted ophthalmopathy progression with roughly 68% sensitivity and 72.22% specificity; 12 predicted patients were CT-confirmed with GO in a median of 6.5 months.

As to this clonotype: Its antigen remains undetermined. No per-base quality is available; no much larger clone lies one base away.

Hyperthyroidism patients were newly diagnosed, were aged 18 to 65 years, and had a disease duration under 2 months. Patients with other autoimmune diseases, uncontrolled infections, pregnancy or lactation were excluded. Clinical symptoms, serum thyroxine, TRAb, thyroid ultrasound and orbital computed tomography formed the basis of the diagnosis. Trizol reagent was used to extract the total RNA, and its quality was then checked on an Agilent 2100 Bioanalyzer. For repertoire sequencing, TCR beta CDR3 regions were amplified from RNA transcripts. The first round of RT-PCR was done with HTBI primers and the Qiagen OneStep RT-PCR kit, and was followed by a second round of multiplex PCR, then size selection and purification. Libraries were sequenced paired-end with 100 bp reads on an Illumina HiSeq2000. Processing in the source paper ran as follows. Reads were processed with SOAPnuke, discarding reads with adapters, uncalled bases, mean Phred below 15, or no exact constant-primer or identifier match. COPE v1.2.5 was used to merge the high-quality paired reads. Clonotypes were defined as unique nucleotide sequences and were aligned to IMGT TRB V, D and J references using MiTCR v1.1. The analysis was limited to V-J combinations with a frequency above 0.0001, which together covered about 99% of repertoires. A TCR clonal expansion and chaos score per V-J combination was defined as the ratio of F50 clonal expansion to chaos observed in the TCRdist matrix. Welch's t-statistics and random forest were used to reduce the features to 13 V-J combinations, which were then used as input to a naive Bayes classifier. Thyroid-blood repertoire similarity was quantified with the Morisita-Horn index. TCRdb reprocessed the public reads (quality trimming at Q25 with fastp, clone calling with MiXCR) and kept in-frame beta chains. CDR3 protein sequences are deduplicated, and each keeps its most common genes and DNA. For this entry, the V and J calls and clone size follow TCRdb and not the study's own pipeline. Recorded for this sample are roughly 1.1 million distinct CDR3 sequences; less than 45% of them occurred a single time. The ten largest clones capture 11% of the sample.

What was sequenced was peripheral blood or thyroid tissue (not recorded which). The TCR originated in an adult man with Graves' hyperthyroidism.

The nucleotides read TGCAGTGCTAGGAACGGGGAGCTGTTTTTT. Its protein reads: CSARNGELFF. The chain employs TRBV20-1 and TRBJ2-2, with no D gene named confidently. The CDR3 goes from the cysteine to the phenylalanine over 10 residues. Just the 30-base CDR3 DNA is kept, in frame starting at base 1. V is cut by 3 bases and J by 7 bases, and the space between the germline ends is 3 bases. The germline V gene (reference sequence) gives CDR1 as DFQATT and CDR2 as SNEGSKA.